The entry below describes one TCR beta chain. CDR1 is SGHVS, CDR2 FQNEAQ, per germline. The CDR3 consists of 14 residues. Trimming took 3 bases from V and 2 from J, leaving 11 bases between them. Authors' methods: Amplification of reference gene primers was used by the study to estimate nucleated cell counts. Repertoires were generated with immunoSEQ multiplex PCR, while TCRdb's copy carries only in-frame clones and drops some. That table furnishes V, J and clone size, whereas the DNA furnished D and trimming. The profile covers around 130,000 clones, with more than 85% appearing a single time and more than 15% taken by the ten largest. The sample belongs to a study of blood T cell repertoires in COVID-19. Study background: The cDNA or gDNA used as material had been derived from T cells, B-cell-depleted T cells, or PBMCs.

This receptor was taken from a man in his forties or fifties with active or convalescent COVID-19. Sequenced material: peripheral blood. The chain joins TRBV7-8 to TRBJ2-7; weak D call: TRBD1 (6 bases). CDR3 DNA: TGTGCCAGCAGCTTCGGGGACAACCCCTACGAGCAGTACTTC. It codes for CASSFGDNPYEQYF.